A single sample gave rise to the 21 T cell receptor beta chains below, sequenced in a study of breast tumors, draining lymph nodes, adjacent tissues. The lymph nodes were axillary draining lymph nodes from breast cancer patients. MiXCR was run by TCRdb on the multiplex PCR reads, yielding one entry per CDR3 protein. The sample comprises 140,000 to 150,000 distinct CDR3 sequences, about 33% of which are singletons, and 2% to 2.5% rests with the top ten. The sample taken for sequencing was axillary lymph node tissue. The receptors come from a female donor with breast cancer. Some clones in this sample may be carry-over from other donors' samples.

V and J are TRBV11-1 and TRBJ2-3; 10 bases fit TRBD1. V lost 4 bases and J lost 1; bases outside the gene matches: 23. Germline CDR1 is SGHAT and CDR2 is FQDESV (reference sequence). The length of the CDR3 is 22 residues. This CDR3 reads CASSSSPDRGISRVVGTDTQYF. As DNA, the CDR3 is TGTGCCAGCAGCTCCAGTCCGGACAGGGGGATCTCGCGGGTCGTGGGCACAGATACGCAGTATTTT.

The V and J genes are TRBV2 and TRBJ2-7; 9 nucleotides match TRBD1. The J segment lost 4 bases and the V segment lost 6 bases, leaving 7 bases of the junction unmatched. The CDR3 consists of 14 residues. Germline V gene data show CDR1 as SNHLY and CDR2 as FYNNEI. The CDR3: CASRSTGGGYEQYF. The CDR3 coding sequence is TGTGCCAGCAGATCGACAGGGGGAGGATACGAGCAGTACTTC.

This clonotype was counted ten times or more. The rearrangement uses TRBV9 and TRBJ1-6; D uncertain. Germline V CDR1 and CDR2: SGDLS, YYNGEE. The CDR3 covers 13 residues. V was pared by 4 bases and J by 4 bases, with 6 bases between. The CDR3 region has the DNA TGTGCCAGCAGCCGAATTTATAATTCACCCCTCCACTTT. Encoded protein: CASSRIYNSPLHF.

This clonotype has ten or more counts. This chain connects TRBV5-6 to TRBJ2-5, with 7 bases aligning to TRBD1. After removal of 5 bases from V and 9 bases from J, the junction contained 10 bases not matched to a gene. CDR3 length: 13 amino acids. Germline V lookup: CDR1 SGHDT, CDR2 YYEEEE. The CDR3 region has the DNA TGTGCCAGCAGTCGCTCGCAGGGGGATGCCCAGTACTTC. Translating gives CASSRSQGDAQYF. The full variable domain, its missing parts supplied by reference TRBV5-6 and TRBJ2-5, is DAGVTQSPTHLIKTRGQQVTLRCSPKSGHDTVSWYQQALGQGPQFIFQYYEEEERQRGNFPDRFSGHQFPNYSSELNVNALLLGDSALYLCASSRSQGDAQYFGPGTRLLVL.

The sample holds many counts of this clonotype. Here the CDR3 reads CASSERQGSSYEQYF. As DNA, the CDR3 is TGTGCCAGCAGCGAAAGACAGGGGAGCTCCTACGAGCAGTACTTC. The gene calls are TRBV13 and TRBJ2-7; 8 nucleotides align to TRBD1. Trimming took 5 bases from V and 0 from J; bases not matched to a gene: 6. The CDR3 has 15 amino acids. The germline V gene encodes CDR1 PRHDT and CDR2 FYEKMQ (reference sequence).

Regarding this clonotype: Germline and junction disagree at one end, which may indicate a read error. The chain couples TRBV20-1 to TRBJ2-1; tentatively, D is TRBD2 (6 bases). The CDR3 runs 14 residues. Germline V gene lookup returns CDR1 DFQATT and CDR2 SNEGSKA (reference sequence). CDR3 DNA sequence: TGCAGCGGGAGAGAGGTCGGTCGCTACGATGAGCAGTTCTTC. Translating gives CSGREVGRYDEQFF.

This clonotype was observed at least ten times. The chain has TRBV5-5 and TRBJ2-7; D possibly corresponds to TRBD2 (8 bases). CDR3 length: 14 amino acids. Germline V gene data show CDR1 as SGHKS and CDR2 as YYEKEE (reference sequence). Trimming stripped 10 bases from V and 2 bases from J, with 19 bases between. This CDR3 reads CASGGAGGAYEQYV. CDR3 DNA sequence: TGTGCCTCGGGGGGGGCAGGGGGTGCCTACGAGCAGTACGTC.

V gene TRBV7-8 combines with J gene TRBJ1-4; no clear D. CDR1 and CDR2 (germline): SGHVS, FQNEAQ. Trimming took off 2 bases at V and 5 bases at J, with 18 bases between the two ends. The CDR3 covers 17 residues. The CDR3 protein is CASSLFRLGYGNEKLFF. In DNA form, the CDR3 reads TGTGCCAGCAGCTTATTCAGATTAGGGTACGGCAATGAAAAACTGTTTTTT.

This chain connects TRBV27 to TRBJ2-2; TRBD1 matches at 10 bases. The trim removed 0 bases at V and 2 bases at J, leaving 6 bases unmatched. The CDR3 sequence is 18 residues long. Germline CDR1 reads MNHEY; CDR2 reads SMNVEV (reference sequence). CDR3 in amino acids: CASSLSQGTGVNTGELFF. As DNA, the CDR3 is TGTGCCAGCAGTTTATCGCAAGGGACAGGGGTAAACACCGGGGAGCTGTTTTTT.

Of note for this clonotype: A single base separates this from a much larger clone, so it may be a read error. The chain uses TRBV7-3 and TRBJ1-1; no clear D gene. CDR3 length equals 13 residues. Germline values: CDR1 SGHTA, CDR2 FQGTGA. The CDR3 spells CASSFSQNSEAFF. The CDR3 DNA reads as TGTGCCAGCAGCTTTTCACAGAACTCTGAAGCTTTCTTT.

To note about this clonotype: A much larger clone differs from this one at a single base, so this may be a read error. The rearrangement uses TRBV3-2 and TRBJ2-5; the table's D call of TRBD1 was not tested on the DNA. TRBV3-2 is designated a pseudogene. The CDR3 consists of 17 residues. As DNA, the CDR3 is TGTGCCAGCAGCCCCCTAGCGACAGGGAAAAGTAAGGAGACCCGGTACTTC. Translated, it gives CASSPLATGKSKETRYF.

This clonotype was recorded at least ten times. Germline is not matched at one junction end, which may reflect a read error. V usage is TRBV7-7 and J usage is TRBJ2-5, with D hard to call. Germline CDR1 is SSHAT and CDR2 is FNYEAQ (reference sequence). The CDR3 contains 16 residues. The CDR3 sequence: CASSLGLPGPQETQYF. CDR3 in DNA: TGTGCTAGCAGCTTAGGCCTACCGGGCCCTCAAGAGACCCAGTACTTC. Combining the CDR3 with reference TRBV7-7 and TRBJ2-5 gives the whole variable domain GAGVSQSPRYKVTKRGQDVTLRCDPISSHATLYWYQQALGQGPEFLTYFNYEAQPDKSGLPSDRFSAERPEGSISTLTIQRTEQRDSAMYRCASSLGLPGPQETQYFGPGTRLLVL.

V gene TRBV7-2 combines with J gene TRBJ1-1; possibly TRBD1 for D (6 bases). This CDR3 spans 14 amino acids. Germline CDR1 reads SGHTA; CDR2 reads FQGNSA. V was pared by 0 bases and J by 3 bases, with 8 bases between. CDR3 coding DNA: TGTGCCAGCAGCTTAGCGAGGGGGTACACTGAAGCTTTCTTT. It encodes CASSLARGYTEAFF.

There are many counts of this clonotype. The chain carries TRBV27 and TRBJ2-7, with D perhaps TRBD1 (6 bases). Trimming took 2 bases from V and 5 from J, leaving 13 bases between them. This CDR3 has 14 amino acids. CDR1 is MNHEY, CDR2 SMNVEV, per germline (reference sequence). The CDR3 protein is CASSLQGWVDEQYF. DNA of the CDR3: TGTGCCAGCAGTTTACAGGGGTGGGTGGACGAGCAGTACTTC.

This clonotype was seen repeatedly, ten times or more. The CDR3 protein is CASKIRRDEQYF. The CDR3 DNA follows: TGTGCCAGCAAGATCCGGAGGGACGAGCAGTACTTC. The V gene is TRBV2, the J gene TRBJ2-7; perhaps TRBD2 as D (6 bases). CDR1 SNHLY and CDR2 FYNNEI come from the germline V gene. There are 12 residues in the CDR3. Trimming removed 7 bases from V and 5 bases from J, with 12 bases in between.

In its sample, this clonotype was seen many times. The chain uses TRBV9 and TRBJ2-2; TRBD1 might be the D (7 bases). The CDR3 consists of 14 residues. The V end was cut by 9 bases, the J end by 4 bases, with 16 bases between. Per the germline V gene, CDR1 is SGDLS and CDR2 is YYNGEE. The CDR3 DNA sequence: TGTGCCAACTGCGACAGGGAGGCCACCGGGGAGCTGTTTTTT. Its translation: CANCDREATGELFF.

This clonotype was picked up one time. The gene calls are TRBV19 and TRBJ1-5, with 7 bases matching TRBD1. This CDR3 contains 15 residues. The V and J ends lost 2 bases and 7 bases, in that order; junction bases with no gene match: 8. Germline V gene data show CDR1 as LNHDA and CDR2 as SQIVND (reference sequence). The CDR3 here is CASSINRQGGQPQHF. The CDR3 nucleotides read TGTGCCAGTAGTATAAATCGACAGGGAGGGCAGCCCCAGCATTTT.

This clonotype appeared many times. The rearrangement uses TRBV18 and TRBJ2-6; TRBD2 agrees at 13 bases. The trim removed 3 bases at V and 1 base at J, leaving 6 bases unmatched. Germline V gene lookup returns CDR1 KGHSH and CDR2 LQKENI. This CDR3 region has 19 residues. The CDR3 loop reads CASSPAMGLAGSGANVLTF. The CDR3 nucleotides read TGTGCCAGCTCACCGGCGATGGGACTAGCGGGGTCTGGGGCCAACGTCCTGACTTTC.

This clonotype has only a few counts. V and J are TRBV14 and TRBJ2-4; D gene ambiguous. V was shortened by 5 bases and J by 1 base, with 3 bases between the two germline ends. CDR1 and CDR2 (germline): SGHDN, FVKESK. The CDR3 extends over 12 amino acids. CDR3 protein: CASSSAKNIQYF. The CDR3 DNA is TGTGCCAGCAGCTCGGCCAAAAACATTCAGTACTTC.

A word on this clonotype: No conserved phenylalanine or tryptophan ends this CDR3, so it is likely a read error. The DNA is omitted, as the CDR3 cannot be located on it reliably, and the CDR3 follows TCRdb's listing. The chain has TRBV7-3 and TRBJ2-5; the table names TRBD2, a call not compared with the DNA. Both ends counted, the CDR3 spans 12 residues. Germline V CDR1 and CDR2: SGHTA, FQGTGA. The CDR3 is CASSLAGPHVAE.

This clonotype was picked up many times. V and J are TRBV20-1 and TRBJ2-3; D possibly corresponds to TRBD2 (5 bases). This CDR3 is 12 amino acids long. Germline V gene data show CDR1 as DFQATT and CDR2 as SNEGSKA (reference sequence). Trimming removed 3 bases from V and 5 bases from J, with 9 bases in between. This CDR3 reads CSARIGGDTQYF. DNA of the CDR3: TGCAGTGCTAGGATAGGAGGAGATACGCAGTATTTT.